Shown below are 5 T cell receptor beta chains from a single sample sequenced in a study of cytomegalovirus exposure and HLA in healthy donors. Assay used: immunoSEQ multiplex PCR; TCRdb lists only in-frame clones, some missing. The sample lists some 180,000 clones, approximately 78% occurring once. Sequencing used PBMCs. The receptors shown here come from a woman between 25 and 40 years old in good health and CMV-seronegative.

This clone was observed a single time. This chain connects TRBV12-5 to TRBJ2-7; 10 positions agree with TRBD2. V shed 2 bases, J shed 6 bases, and the junction held 7 bases outside the gene matches. CDR1 is LGHNT and CDR2 is FRNRAP in the germline V gene. The CDR3 runs 15 residues. The CDR3 DNA reads as TGTGCTAGTGGTTTGTACCTAGCGGGAGAGGGCGAGCAGTACTTC. It encodes CASGLYLAGEGEQYF. Looking up the rest from reference TRBV12-5 and TRBJ2-7 gives the full variable domain: DARVTQTPRHKVTEMGQEVTMRCQPILGHNTVFWYRQTMMQGLELLAYFRNRAPLDDSGMPKDRFSAEMPDATLATLKIQPSEPRDSAVYFCASGLYLAGEGEQYFGPGTRLTVT.

The table lists this clone with a few counts. The chain links TRBV7-9 to TRBJ1-1; TRBD1 aligns across 9 bases. This CDR3 spans 15 amino acids. The germline CDR1 and CDR2 sequences are SEHNR and FQNEAQ (reference sequence). J was trimmed by 5 bases and V by 3 bases; bases with no gene match: 7. DNA of the CDR3: TGTGCCAGCAGCTTCGGACAGGGGCGAGATACTGAAGCTTTCTTT. It specifies CASSFGQGRDTEAFF.

J is TRBJ2-2 and V is TRBV9; no clear D. The CDR3 consists of 14 residues. Germline CDR1 is SGDLS and CDR2 is YYNGEE. Trimming removed 0 bases at V and 4 bases at J, with 7 bases between. The CDR3 protein is CASSVVAFTGELFF. The CDR3, as DNA: TGTGCCAGCAGCGTAGTGGCCTTCACCGGGGAGCTGTTTTTT.

The chain combines TRBV29-1 with TRBJ1-3; 10 bases are a match to TRBD1. The CDR3 covers 17 residues. V trimming: 5 bases; J trimming: 0 bases; junction bases outside the gene matches: 10. The germline V gene encodes CDR1 SQVTM and CDR2 ANQGSEA. The CDR3 here is CSVWGTTGGVSGNTIYF. The CDR3 nucleotides are TGCAGCGTTTGGGGGACGACAGGGGGCGTCTCTGGAAACACCATATATTTT.

The chain couples TRBV28 to TRBJ1-1; 8 nucleotides agree with TRBD1. Per the germline V gene, CDR1 is MDHEN and CDR2 is SYDVKM. The trim removed 6 bases at V and 4 bases at J, leaving 16 bases unmatched. The CDR3 sequence is 17 residues long. The CDR3 loop is CASRPGQGRMSSTEAFF. For the CDR3, the DNA is TGTGCCAGCAGGCCCGGACAGGGCCGGATGTCGAGCACTGAAGCTTTCTTT.